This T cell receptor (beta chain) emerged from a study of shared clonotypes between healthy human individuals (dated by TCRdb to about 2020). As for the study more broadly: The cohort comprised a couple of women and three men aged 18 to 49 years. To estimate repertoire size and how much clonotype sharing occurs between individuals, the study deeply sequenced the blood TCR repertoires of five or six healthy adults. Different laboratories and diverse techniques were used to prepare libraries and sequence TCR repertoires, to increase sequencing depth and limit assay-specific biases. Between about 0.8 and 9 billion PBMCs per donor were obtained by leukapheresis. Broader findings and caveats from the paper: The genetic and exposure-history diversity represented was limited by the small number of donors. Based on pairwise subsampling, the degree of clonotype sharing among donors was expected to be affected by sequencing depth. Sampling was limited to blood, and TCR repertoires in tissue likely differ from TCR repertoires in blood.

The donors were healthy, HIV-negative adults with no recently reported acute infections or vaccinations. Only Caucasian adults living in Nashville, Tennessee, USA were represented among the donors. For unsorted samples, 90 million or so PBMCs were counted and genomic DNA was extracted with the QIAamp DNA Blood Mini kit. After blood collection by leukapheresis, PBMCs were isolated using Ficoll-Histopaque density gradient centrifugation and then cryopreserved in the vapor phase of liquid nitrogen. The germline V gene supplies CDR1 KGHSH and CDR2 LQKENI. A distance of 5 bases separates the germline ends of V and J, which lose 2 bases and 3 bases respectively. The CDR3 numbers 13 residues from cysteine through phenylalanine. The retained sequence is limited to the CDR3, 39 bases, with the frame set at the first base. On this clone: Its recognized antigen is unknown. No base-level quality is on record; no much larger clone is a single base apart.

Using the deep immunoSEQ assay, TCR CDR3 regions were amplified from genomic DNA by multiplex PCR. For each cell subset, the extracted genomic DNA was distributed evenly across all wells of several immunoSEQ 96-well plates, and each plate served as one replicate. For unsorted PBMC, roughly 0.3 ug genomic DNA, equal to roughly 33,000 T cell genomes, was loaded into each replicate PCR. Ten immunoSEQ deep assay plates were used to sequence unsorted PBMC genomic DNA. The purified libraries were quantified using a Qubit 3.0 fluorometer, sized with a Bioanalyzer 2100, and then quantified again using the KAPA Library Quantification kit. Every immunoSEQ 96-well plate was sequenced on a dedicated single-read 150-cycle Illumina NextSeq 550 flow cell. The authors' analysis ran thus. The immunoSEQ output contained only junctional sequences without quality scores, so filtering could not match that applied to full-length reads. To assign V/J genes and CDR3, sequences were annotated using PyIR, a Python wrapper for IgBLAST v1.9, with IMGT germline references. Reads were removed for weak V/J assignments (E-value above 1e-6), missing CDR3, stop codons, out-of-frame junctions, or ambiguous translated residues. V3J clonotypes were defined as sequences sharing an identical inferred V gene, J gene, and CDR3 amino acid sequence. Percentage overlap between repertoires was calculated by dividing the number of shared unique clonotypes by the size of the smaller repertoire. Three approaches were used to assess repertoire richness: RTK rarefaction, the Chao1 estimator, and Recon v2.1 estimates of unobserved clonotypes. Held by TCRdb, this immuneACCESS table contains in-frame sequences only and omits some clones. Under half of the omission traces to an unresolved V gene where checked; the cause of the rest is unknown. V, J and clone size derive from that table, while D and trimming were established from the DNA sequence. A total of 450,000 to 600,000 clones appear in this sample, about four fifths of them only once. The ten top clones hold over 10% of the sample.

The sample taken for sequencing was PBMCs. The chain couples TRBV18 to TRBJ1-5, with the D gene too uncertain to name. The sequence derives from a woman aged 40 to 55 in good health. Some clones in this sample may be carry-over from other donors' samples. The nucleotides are TGTGCCAGCTCACCAACGGACAATCAGCCCCAGCATTTT. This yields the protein CASSPTDNQPQHF.